Below, one TCR beta chain is given with its context. The data are from a study of blood T cell repertoires in COVID-19. In the study overall: Some COVID-19 samples were acute and others convalescent; all came from the United States, Italy and Spain. Sources were T cells, B-cell-depleted T cells, or PBMCs; the material itself was cDNA or gDNA.

The germline V gene encodes CDR1 SGHRS and CDR2 YFSETQ. CDR3 length equals 14 residues. The V segment lost 2 bases and the J segment 2 bases; nucleotides outside the gene matches: 1. Per the authors' pipeline: Amplification of reference gene primers was used by the study to estimate nucleated cell counts. Repertoires were generated with immunoSEQ multiplex PCR, while TCRdb's copy carries only in-frame clones and drops some. The V and J calls and the clone size are those of that table, but D and trimming were determined from the DNA. Among approximately 51,000 clones, around 86% were seen once, and the ten largest hold approximately 5.9%.

The sequencing sample was made of peripheral blood. The receptor comes from a man between 45 and 60 years old with active COVID-19. The chain recombines TRBV5-1 with TRBJ2-7; 10 bases fit TRBD2. The CDR3 region is CASSFSGRAYEQYF. DNA for the CDR3: TGCGCCAGCAGCTTCAGCGGGAGGGCCTACGAGCAGTACTTC.